Sequencing of this TCR beta chain was carried out in a study of spatial heterogeneity in lung cancer. Study at large: Alpha-chain sequences were consistently detected less often than beta-chain sequences.

Each CDR3 protein is one row after TCRdb ran MiXCR on the 5' RACE reads. The table includes about 3,000 distinct CDR3 sequences, around 4.5% detected once. The CDR3 is made up of 16 amino acids. J gave up 2 bases and V 6 bases, and 7 bases lay outside the gene matches. This clonotype is deemed medium-sized. Sample time point: sample taken at primary tumor resection. The gene calls are TRBV12-3 or TRBV12-4 and TRBJ2-3; 11 bases agree with TRBD1. This TCR came from a male donor with early-stage non-small cell lung cancer. Sequencing used normal lung tissue next to the tumor, obtained at surgery. Here the CDR3 reads CASSEGTGGFTDTQYF. The CDR3 DNA follows: TGTGCCAGCAGCGAAGGGACAGGGGGGTTCACAGATACGCAGTATTTT.